This record looks at one TCR beta chain sequence and its context. What it binds is unknown. This entry comes from a study of cytomegalovirus exposure and HLA in healthy donors. Study conclusions and caveats: Links to common viral pathogens appeared, in a later analysis, for several of the most significant clusters. When analyzed later, the rates of TCR association showed variation by HLA locus, with DRB1 the most and HLA-C the fewest. Presence/absence analysis assumed near-uniform sequencing depth across donors.

Trimming pared 1 base from V and 6 bases from J, leaving 6 bases between. Germline-derived CDR1 and CDR2 are SGHNT and YYREEE (reference sequence). The CDR3 sequence is 12 residues long. Researchers ran the PCR with 60 Vbeta and 13 Jbeta primers. Sequenced by immunoSEQ multiplex PCR; TCRdb stores in-frame clones only, minus some. The repertoire table contains approximately 100,000 clones. The origin of this receptor is a man aged 35-49 years in good health and CMV-seronegative. The chain recombines TRBV5-4 with TRBJ2-3; D gene unclear. Sequenced material: PBMCs. The CDR3 DNA follows: TGTGCCAGCAGCTTGAATGAGGATACGCAGTATTTT. The encoded protein is CASSLNEDTQYF.